What follows are 20 T cell receptor beta chains derived from one specimen sequenced in a study of beta chain features in type 1 diabetes. What was sequenced were expressed TCRB transcripts, since all of the isolated RNA had been reverse transcribed. The data were produced by immunoSEQ multiplex PCR, yet TCRdb's version contains in-frame clones alone and is incomplete. The data hold over 700,000 clones, with 15% to 20% observed a single time. Input material: naive CD4+ T cells from blood. Source of these receptors: a woman aged 18-29 years in good health.

This clone was seen only a few times. The V call is TRBV7-2, the J call TRBJ2-7; D might be TRBD1 (6 bases). Per germline, CDR1 SGHTA and CDR2 FQGNSA. The V gene lost 7 bases and the J gene lost 3 bases, with 19 bases spanning the gap. The length of the CDR3 is 15 residues. CDR3 loop: CASTQDRDTYYEQYF. The CDR3 DNA reads as TGTGCCAGCACCCAAGACCGGGACACCTACTACGAGCAGTACTTC.

A few counts support this clone. This chain connects TRBV28 to TRBJ1-2, with a possible D match to TRBD1 (5 bases). This CDR3 is built from 17 residues. V lost 5 bases, J lost 5 bases, and 24 bases lay in between. Germline V gives CDR1 MDHEN, CDR2 SYDVKM. CDR3: CASSSPMRGPRRYGYTF. CDR3 nucleotide sequence: TGTGCCAGCAGTAGCCCCATGCGGGGACCCAGGCGATATGGCTACACCTTC.

This clone occurred a few times. The chain uses TRBV28 and TRBJ2-1; the match to TRBD2 covers 8 bases. CDR3 length equals 15 residues. The germline CDR1 and CDR2 sequences are MDHEN and SYDVKM. With 4 bases clipped from V and 6 bases from J, the junction kept 8 bases outside the gene matches. This chain's CDR3 is CASSSSGSLSNEQFF. The CDR3 DNA is TGTGCCAGCAGTTCCAGCGGGAGCTTAAGCAATGAGCAGTTCTTC.

This chain joins TRBV7-9 and TRBJ2-2; D unclear. The ends were cut back, 3 bases at V and 1 base at J, with 6 bases in the middle. The CDR3 covers 14 residues. Per the germline V gene, CDR1 is SEHNR and CDR2 is FQNEAQ (reference sequence). The CDR3, as DNA: TGTGCCAGCAGCTTCGGGCAGAACACCGGGGAGCTGTTTTTT. Protein sequence: CASSFGQNTGELFF.

This chain uses TRBV9 with TRBJ2-7, with TRBD2 as a possible D gene (6 bases). Trimming removed 3 bases at V and 5 bases at J, with 18 bases between. The CDR3 sequence is 15 residues long. Germline lookup yields CDR1 SGDLS and CDR2 YYNGEE. The CDR3 sequence is CASSASPGVVHEQYF. The CDR3 coding sequence is TGTGCCAGCAGCGCAAGTCCGGGAGTGGTCCACGAGCAGTACTTC.

For this clone: The identical CDR3 is also encoded by other nucleotide sequences in the sample. The chain has TRBV10-3 and TRBJ2-7; D is perhaps TRBD2 (5 bases). Germline lookup yields CDR1 ENHRY and CDR2 SYGVKD. The length of the CDR3 is 12 residues. Between the trimmed V and J ends, which lost 8 bases and 2 bases, there was a span of 10 bases. CDR3 protein: CAIRDRAYEQYF. The DNA for the CDR3 is TGTGCCATCCGGGATAGGGCCTACGAGCAGTACTTC.

This clone was observed a handful of times. The V and J genes are TRBV20-1 and TRBJ2-7; perhaps TRBD1 as D (5 bases). This CDR3 comprises 11 residues. CDR1 is DFQATT and CDR2 is SNEGSKA in the germline V gene (reference sequence). The V gene lost 8 bases and the J gene lost 6 bases, with 14 bases spanning the gap. CDR3 sequence (DNA): TGCAGTATCCCTAGGGGCAGCGAGCAGTACTTC. Translated, it gives CSIPRGSEQYF.

This chain joins TRBV28 and TRBJ1-4; no clear D. From germline, CDR1 is MDHEN and CDR2 SYDVKM. Trimming took 5 bases from V and 6 from J, leaving 10 bases between them. The CDR3 sequence is 13 residues long. This CDR3 reads CASSRQKYEKLFF. Written as DNA, the CDR3 is TGTGCCAGCAGTCGTCAGAAATATGAAAAACTGTTTTTT.

As DNA, the CDR3 is TGTGCCAGCAGAATTGGGGTCCCGGAGACCCAGTACTTC. Its translation is CASRIGVPETQYF. The chain carries TRBV28 and TRBJ2-5; D remains ambiguous. This CDR3 is built from 13 residues. Trimming left V 6 bases short and J 5 bases short, with 13 bases between. Germline values: CDR1 MDHEN, CDR2 SYDVKM.

The gene calls are TRBV9 and TRBJ2-1; 8 bases agree with TRBD2. The CDR3 covers 15 residues. V gave up 4 bases and J gave up 5 bases; unmatched junction bases: 8. CDR1 and CDR2 (germline): SGDLS, YYNGEE. Written as DNA, the CDR3 is TGTGCCAGCAGCCCCAGGGGCGGGAGGAACAATGAGCAGTTCTTC. This translates into CASSPRGGRNNEQFF.

This clone has a handful of counts. The V gene is TRBV28, the J gene TRBJ2-7; 12 nucleotides line up with TRBD2. V shed 2 bases, J shed 3 bases, and the junction held 2 bases outside the gene matches. Germline CDR1 MDHEN, CDR2 SYDVKM. The CDR3 consists of 15 residues. The CDR3 DNA reads as TGTGCCAGCAGTTTACCTAGCGGGAGGGTCTACGAGCAGTACTTC. It translates to CASSLPSGRVYEQYF.

The chain couples TRBV7-9 to TRBJ2-1; 11 bases map to TRBD2. Losses at the gene ends were 1 base for V and 7 bases for J; bases not matched to a gene: 3. The germline V gene has CDR1 SEHNR and CDR2 FQNEAQ (reference sequence). The CDR3 totals 15 residues. Here the CDR3 reads CASSLVAGGKNEQFF. CDR3 DNA sequence: TGTGCCAGCAGCTTAGTAGCGGGAGGGAAGAATGAGCAGTTCTTC.

This clone showed up just a few times. The chain recombines TRBV27 with TRBJ1-5; D not certain. CDR1 is MNHEY, CDR2 SMNVEV, per germline (reference sequence). This CDR3 is 14 amino acids long. Trimming shortened V by 3 bases and J by 4 bases, and 10 bases separated the two germline ends. The CDR3 bases are TGTGCCAGCAGTTTCCTAGGTCCAAATCAGCCCCAGCATTTT. Translating it yields CASSFLGPNQPQHF.

V and J are TRBV5-1 and TRBJ1-4; 10 bases are shared with TRBD1. The ends lost 0 bases at V and 7 bases at J; junction bases unmatched: 3. The CDR3 length is 15 residues. Germline V gene sequence: CDR1 SGHRS, CDR2 YFSETQ. CDR3 protein: CASSLAGTGAEKLFF. Written as DNA, the CDR3 is TGCGCCAGCAGCTTGGCCGGGACAGGGGCTGAAAAACTGTTTTTT.

The chain uses TRBV7-9 and TRBJ2-7; D is perhaps TRBD1 (5 bases). Germline V gene lookup returns CDR1 SEHNR and CDR2 FQNEAQ (reference sequence). Trimming left V 1 base short and J 4 bases short, with 14 bases between. The CDR3 totals 15 residues. CDR3 sequence: CASSLVGSGAYEQYF. In nucleotides, the CDR3 is TGTGCCAGCAGCTTAGTGGGATCTGGGGCTTACGAGCAGTACTTC.

The chain carries TRBV28 and TRBJ1-1; D is uncertain. This CDR3 is built from 14 residues. The V end was cut by 1 base, the J end by 8 bases, with 14 bases between. Germline CDR1 reads MDHEN; CDR2 reads SYDVKM. CDR3 protein: CASSLYFARGEAFF. The DNA for the CDR3 is TGTGCCAGCAGTTTATATTTTGCGAGAGGGGAAGCTTTCTTT.

This clone was seen more than once but under ten times. The V gene is TRBV6-1, the J gene TRBJ2-1; 10 bases match TRBD2. CDR3 size: 15 residues. Germline-derived CDR1 and CDR2 are MNHNS and SASEGT. Trimming cost V 7 bases and J 7 bases; bases outside gene matches: 10. The CDR3 coding sequence is TGTGCCAGCATCAGGTCGGCTAGCGGGGGAAATGAGCAGTTCTTC. It yields the protein CASIRSASGGNEQFF.

Concerning this clone itself: This same CDR3 is encoded by further DNA sequences in the sample. The J gene is TRBJ2-7, the V gene TRBV15, with unresolved D. The CDR3 length is 14 residues. The V and J ends lost 0 bases and 1 base respectively, with 7 bases between them. The germline V gene has CDR1 LNHNV and CDR2 YYDKDF (reference sequence). This CDR3 is CATSRDPGSYEQYF. The CDR3 DNA reads as TGTGCCACCAGCAGAGATCCTGGTTCCTACGAGCAGTACTTC.

The chain has TRBV15 and TRBJ2-1, with D perhaps TRBD2 (6 bases). V shed 2 bases and J shed 8 bases, with 25 bases lying between them. Germline assignment: CDR1 LNHNV and CDR2 YYDKDF (reference sequence). The CDR3 consists of 18 residues. The CDR3 protein is CATSRRGVFAGKNHEQFF. DNA for the CDR3: TGTGCCACCAGCAGAAGGGGTGTGTTTGCGGGGAAAAACCATGAGCAGTTCTTC.

The J gene is TRBJ2-5, the V gene TRBV7-2; no reliable D call. The CDR3 has 15 amino acids. Germline V gene lookup returns CDR1 SGHTA and CDR2 FQGNSA. Between the trimmed V and J ends, which lost 1 base and 5 bases, there was a span of 14 bases. The CDR3 reads CASSLELTRRETQYF. As DNA, the CDR3 is TGTGCCAGCAGCTTAGAGCTAACCCGGCGGGAGACCCAGTACTTC.